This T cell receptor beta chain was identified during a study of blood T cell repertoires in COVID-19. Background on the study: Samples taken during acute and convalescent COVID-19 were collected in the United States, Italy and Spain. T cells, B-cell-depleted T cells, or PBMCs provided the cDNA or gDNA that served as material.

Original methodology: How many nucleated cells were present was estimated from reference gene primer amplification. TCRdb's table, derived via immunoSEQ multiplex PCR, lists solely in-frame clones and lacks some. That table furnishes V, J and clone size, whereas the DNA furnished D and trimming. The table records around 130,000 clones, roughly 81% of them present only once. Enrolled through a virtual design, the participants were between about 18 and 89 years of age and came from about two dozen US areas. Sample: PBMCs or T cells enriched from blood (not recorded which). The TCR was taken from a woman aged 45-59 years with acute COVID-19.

This CDR3 reads CASSQGPQGVQPQHF. In DNA form, the CDR3 reads TGTGCCAGCAGCCAAGGTCCACAGGGGGTCCAGCCCCAGCATTTT. J is TRBJ1-5 and V is TRBV3-1 (or the pseudogene TRBV3-2), with 8 positions matching TRBD1. Germline-derived CDR1 and CDR2 are LGHDT and YNNKEL (reference sequence). This CDR3 spans 15 amino acids. The trim removed 1 base at V and 7 bases at J, leaving 6 bases unmatched.